This T cell receptor beta chain was retrieved from a study of T cells in Graves' hyperthyroidism and ophthalmopathy (dated by TCRdb to about 2019). With regard to the full study: Peripheral blood was sampled at the time of initial diagnosis, prior to any treatment. To identify distinguishing TCR V-J signatures, a discovery cohort of about 95 patients was used, comprising approximately 40 with Graves' ophthalmopathy and around 60 with stable Graves' hyperthyroidism. Prospective prediction of ophthalmopathy was tested in an independent validation cohort of some 20 hyperthyroidism patients and 17 patients who later progressed to ophthalmopathy. For training and testing, the 80 to 100 patients in the discovery cohort were randomly divided in a 7:3 ratio. In addition, the study compared T-cell repertoires in thyroid tissue and in blood from about 6 Graves' hyperthyroidism patients. After sampling, hyperthyroidism patients received methimazole starting at 30 mg daily, and ophthalmopathy patients received high-dose intravenous methylprednisolone. According to the paper, TCR Vbeta CDR3 sequencing was carried out on 135 peripheral blood samples, which came from 40 to 45 ophthalmopathy, 75 or so hyperthyroidism and approximately 17 progressor patients. Beyond this particular receptor, the publication reports: Most expanded thyroid clonotypes (frequency above 0.001) were also found in blood, which suggests that blood repertoires may mirror thyroid immune responses. In validation, the model predicted progression to ophthalmopathy with approximately 71% sensitivity and 72% to 85% specificity, a median of about 6.7 months before onset. Ophthalmopathy was separated from stable hyperthyroidism by a 13 V-J signature model, with approximately 85% sensitivity and roughly 81% specificity obtained in cross-validation and 80%/75% obtained in testing. Sample size was not statistically predetermined, and blinding of investigators to group allocation was not performed.

The germline V gene encodes CDR1 SGHRS and CDR2 YFSETQ. Its CDR3 holds 13 amino acids, cysteine through phenylalanine. This entry keeps only the CDR3 DNA: 39 bases, framed from base 1. A distance of 11 bases separates the germline ends of V and J, which lose 4 bases and 3 bases respectively. The TCR beta CDR3 regions were amplified from RNA transcripts. A first-round RT-PCR of the TCR CDR3 used the HTBI primer set with the Qiagen OneStep RT-PCR kit. Libraries were constructed in a second round of multiplex PCR, after which size selection and purification were performed. The libraries were sequenced on an Illumina HiSeq2000 using paired-end 100 bp reads. The authors processed their data as follows. SOAPnuke was used to process the raw data, with reads discarded if the reads contained adapters or uncalled bases, had a mean Phred below 15, or lacked an exact constant-primer or identifier match. COPE v1.2.5 was used to merge high-quality paired reads, and clonotypes were defined as unique nucleotide sequences. MiTCR v1.1 was used to align clonotypes to the IMGT TRBV, TRBD and TRBJ reference segments. The analysis was restricted to V-J combinations with a frequency above 0.0001, which together covered roughly 99% of the repertoires. The TCS score was defined as F50 (clonal expansion) divided by E x V (chaos), with BLOSUM62-based TCRdist calculated between CDR3 peptides within each V-J. Welch's t-statistics and random forest reduced around 550 V-J features to 13, which were used in a naive Bayes classifier (R e1071). In-frame beta chains were kept once TCRdb had trimmed the public reads at Q25 with fastp and called clones with MiXCR. Identical CDR3 protein sequences are pooled into one entry, listed with their most common genes and DNA. In this record, the V and J calls reflect TCRdb's handling and not the investigators' own analysis. The sample table holds nearly 250,000 distinct CDR3 sequences, of which about a sixth were seen once. Less than 35% of the sample is taken by the ten largest.

In the ophthalmopathy patients, disease was moderately to severely active, with a Clinical Activity Score of 3 or more, a NOSPECS grade of 4 or more, and a duration of less than 3 months. Any patient with an uncontrolled infection, another autoimmune disease, pregnancy or lactation was excluded. Diagnoses were established on the basis of clinical symptoms, serum thyroxine and TRAb, thyroid ultrasound, and orbital computed tomography. PBMCs were separated from roughly 10 ml of fresh peripheral blood using Ficoll-Paque density gradient centrifugation. Trizol reagent was used to extract total RNA, and RNA quality was then checked on an Agilent 2100 Bioanalyzer. This clonotype was observed at least ten times. Its antigen is currently not known. It has no much larger one-base neighbor in the sample; base qualities were not kept.

The source of this sequence is a woman younger than 30 with Graves' ophthalmopathy. The sequence is built from TRBV5-1 and TRBJ2-7, with an unclear D gene assignment. The material sequenced was blood. The base sequence is TGCGCCAGCAGCCACCCGAACAGCTACGAGCAGTACTTC. This codes for CASSHPNSYEQYF. The CDR3, completed at both ends by the reference TRBV5-1 and TRBJ2-7 genes, gives the full variable domain KAGVTQTPRYLIKTRGQQVTLSCSPISGHRSVSWYQQTPGQGLQFLFEYFSETQRNKGNFPGRFSGRQFSNSRSEMNVSTLELGDSALYLCASSHPNSYEQYFGPGTRLTVT.